Following are 21 T cell receptor beta chains from one sample sequenced in a study of CXCR3-negative and CXCR3-positive naive CD8 T cells. Whole-study findings and limits: TRB CDR3s were more hydrophobic in CXCR3-positive than in CXCR3-negative naive cells.

For these receptors, no antigen is known. UMI labels and 5' RACE were used to prepare the TRB cDNA libraries. TCRdb re-called the 5' RACE reads and gives one entry per CDR3 protein, without DNA. The specimen's table records some 150,000 distinct CDR3 sequences. Source material: naive CXCR3+ CD8+ T cells from blood. This sample's subset: CD45RO-CCR7+CD27+CD95- naive CD8+ T cells expressing CXCR3 (TNR3+). These receptors were obtained from a human donor in good health. Some clones in this sample may be carry-over from other donors' samples.

The CDR3 loop is CASTEGARDGKNIQYF. The V gene is TRBV21-1, the J gene TRBJ2-4; as DNA is missing, the TRBD1 call by TCRdb cannot be tested. TRBV21-1 corresponds to a pseudogene. The CDR3 has 16 amino acids.

The V and J genes are TRBV10-1 and TRBJ2-3; the D gene TCRdb calls, TRBD2, cannot be checked with no DNA. From germline, CDR1 is WNHNN and CDR2 SYGVQD (reference sequence). This CDR3 is 16 amino acids long. CDR3 protein: CASSDRAGGPANTQYF.

The chain carries TRBV7-9 and TRBJ2-2; TCRdb's assignment of TRBD2 cannot be checked, as there is no DNA. CDR1 is SEHNR, CDR2 FQNEAQ, per germline (reference sequence). The CDR3 loop spans 16 amino acids. CDR3 sequence reads: CASRPSPGQGTGELFF. The full variable domain, completed using reference TRBV7-9 and TRBJ2-2, is DTGVSQNPRHKITKRGQNVTFRCDPISEHNRLYWYRQTLGQGPEFLTYFQNEAQLEKSRLLSDRFSAERPKGSFSTLEIQRTEQGDSAMYLCASRPSPGQGTGELFFGEGSRLTVL.

The chain carries TRBV20-1 and TRBJ2-7; the TRBD2 assignment by TCRdb is unverifiable without DNA. From germline, CDR1 is DFQATT and CDR2 SNEGSKA (reference sequence). This CDR3 has 15 residues. The CDR3 reads CSARDLTGGINEQYF.

This chain uses TRBV12-3 or TRBV12-4 with TRBJ2-2; TCRdb designates TRBD1, a call that cannot be tested without DNA. CDR3 length: 15 amino acids. The CDR3 here is CASSSLSRNTGELFF.

The CDR3 spells CASRDSGYNSPLHF. The chain employs TRBV12-3 or TRBV12-4 and TRBJ1-6; TCRdb lists TRBD1, though no DNA is available to test this call. The CDR3 is 14 amino acids.

The chain couples TRBV12-3 or TRBV12-4 to TRBJ2-5. The CDR3 has 14 amino acids. CDR3 region: CASSSVGSGETQYF.

CDR3 residues: CASSETHSYEQYF. The V and J genes are TRBV5-1 and TRBJ2-7. Germline CDR1 and CDR2: SGHRS and YFSETQ. The CDR3 is made up of 13 amino acids.

The chain carries TRBV3-1 and TRBJ2-1; checking the TCRdb D call of TRBD2 is not possible without DNA. The CDR3 is 15 residues long. Per germline, CDR1 LGHDT and CDR2 YNNKEL (reference sequence). The CDR3 loop reads CASSSRLAGYNEQFF.

The J gene is TRBJ1-3, the V gene TRBV19; TCRdb reports TRBD1, a call that lacks DNA to check it against. This CDR3 has 16 amino acids. CDR1 LNHDA and CDR2 SQIVND come from the germline V gene (reference sequence). The CDR3 protein is CASTRSGLPSGNTIYF.

The chain uses TRBV29-1 and TRBJ1-4; TCRdb selects TRBD1, and the lack of DNA leaves this call unchecked. This CDR3 spans 13 amino acids. The germline CDR1 and CDR2 sequences are SQVTM and ANQGSEA. CDR3 region: CSVGDRNNEKLFF.

The chain recombines TRBV29-1 with TRBJ2-2; checking the TCRdb D call of TRBD1 is not possible without DNA. Germline V gives CDR1 SQVTM, CDR2 ANQGSEA. The CDR3 sequence is 15 residues long. CDR3 in amino acids: CSVEAGRGGTGELFF.

The rearrangement uses TRBV4-1 and TRBJ1-2; TCRdb returns TRBD1, unconfirmable since there is no DNA. Germline V gives CDR1 MGHRA, CDR2 YSYEKL. This CDR3 spans 17 amino acids. The CDR3: CASSQDGTRGRDYGYTF.

V and J are TRBV28 and TRBJ1-1. The CDR3 consists of 15 residues. CDR1 is MDHEN, CDR2 SYDVKM, per germline. The CDR3: CASNQPRTLNTEAFF.

The J gene is TRBJ2-3, the V gene TRBV28. CDR1 is MDHEN, CDR2 SYDVKM, per germline. The CDR3 is made up of 15 amino acids. The CDR3 sequence: CASSLWVRGTDTQYF. The whole variable domain, remainder taken from reference TRBV28 and TRBJ2-3, is DVKVTQSSRYLVKRTGEKVFLECVQDMDHENMFWYRQDPGLGLRLIYFSYDVKMKEKGDIPEGYSVSREKKERFSLILESASTNQTSMYLCASSLWVRGTDTQYFGPGTRLTVL.

The chain combines TRBV7-9 with TRBJ2-1; TCRdb designates TRBD2, a call that cannot be tested without DNA. Germline-derived CDR1 and CDR2 are SEHNR and FQNEAQ (reference sequence). The CDR3 has 16 amino acids. This CDR3 reads CASSPPAQGQANEQFF.

The chain is built from TRBV7-3 and TRBJ2-5; there is no DNA to check the TCRdb D call of TRBD1. CDR3 size: 15 residues. Per the germline V gene, CDR1 is SGHTA and CDR2 is FQGTGA. This chain's CDR3 is CASSWYPDRLETQYF. Full variable domain (outside the CDR3, taken from reference TRBV7-3 and TRBJ2-5): GAGVSQTPSNKVTEKGKYVELRCDPISGHTALYWYRQSLGQGPEFLIYFQGTGAADDSGLPNDRFFAVRPEGSVSTLKIQRTERGDSAVYLCASSWYPDRLETQYFGPGTRLLVL.

The V and J genes are TRBV10-1 and TRBJ1-3. The length of the CDR3 is 15 residues. Germline V CDR1 and CDR2: WNHNN, SYGVQD (reference sequence). Here the CDR3 reads CASSERSSSGNTIYF.

V gene TRBV27 combines with J gene TRBJ2-7; checking the TCRdb D call of TRBD1 is not possible without DNA. Looked up from germline, CDR1 is MNHEY and CDR2 is SMNVEV (reference sequence). This CDR3 contains 15 residues. CDR3 protein: CASSTFSGTDYEQYF.

The CDR3: CSALTGMGYGYTF. The V and J genes are TRBV20-1 and TRBJ1-2; the TRBD1 assignment by TCRdb is unverifiable without DNA. Germline V lookup: CDR1 DFQATT, CDR2 SNEGSKA (reference sequence). This CDR3 spans 13 amino acids.

This CDR3 reads CASSLPPGDTQYF. The V and J genes are TRBV12-3 or TRBV12-4 and TRBJ2-3; TCRdb reports TRBD1, a call that lacks DNA to check it against. The CDR3 covers 13 residues.